The 21 T cell receptor beta chains listed next were all sequenced from one sample in a study of blood T cell repertoires in COVID-19. Libraries were prepared by immunoSEQ multiplex PCR; TCRdb keeps only in-frame clonotypes and omits some of them. The sample has about 180,000 clones, around 89% seen once. Material for sequencing was peripheral blood. The receptors were gathered from a woman aged 25 to 39 with acute or convalescent COVID-19.

This chain uses TRBV27 with TRBJ1-4; D is ambiguous. The V end lost 3 bases, the J end lost 5 bases, and 13 bases lay between the germline ends. This CDR3 spans 15 amino acids. CDR1 and CDR2 (germline): MNHEY, SMNVEV (reference sequence). The chain's CDR3 is CASSFLGRPNEKLFF. The CDR3 bases are TGTGCCAGCAGTTTTCTTGGCAGGCCGAATGAAAAACTGTTTTTT.

The chain uses TRBV6-6 and TRBJ2-1; D not certain. Germline V gene lookup returns CDR1 MNHNY and CDR2 SVGAGI (reference sequence). V lost 10 bases, J lost 5 bases, and 9 bases lay in between. The CDR3 loop spans 11 amino acids. The chain's CDR3 is CAIKENNEQFF. The CDR3 region has the DNA TGTGCCATCAAGGAGAACAATGAGCAGTTCTTC.

This chain joins TRBV6-5 and TRBJ1-3; 7 bases fit TRBD1. The CDR3 extends over 13 amino acids. V shed 5 bases and J 5 bases; nucleotides not matched to a gene: 3. CDR1 MNHEY and CDR2 SVGAGI come from the germline V gene. CDR3: CASSKDRRNTIYF. The CDR3 region has the DNA TGTGCCAGCAGTAAGGACAGGCGAAACACCATATATTTT.

V usage is TRBV29-1 and J usage is TRBJ2-1; TRBD2 aligns across 10 bases. Germline V gene lookup returns CDR1 SQVTM and CDR2 ANQGSEA. V shed 4 bases and J 3 bases; nucleotides not matched to a gene: 3. The CDR3 contains 14 residues. The CDR3 region is CSVGGLARYNEQFF. CDR3 coding DNA: TGCAGCGTTGGGGGACTAGCGCGCTACAATGAGCAGTTCTTC.

This chain links TRBV4-1 with TRBJ2-2; the D is unclear. Germline CDR1 MGHRA, CDR2 YSYEKL. V dropped 3 bases and J dropped 2 bases, with 4 bases sitting between them. This CDR3 region has 13 residues. DNA for the CDR3: TGCGCCAGCAGCCACTTTAACACCGGGGAGCTGTTTTTT. Its translation: CASSHFNTGELFF.

The chain uses TRBV19 and TRBJ2-1; TRBD2 is a possible D gene (5 bases). V was clipped by 4 bases and J by 10 bases, with 20 bases between them. This CDR3 has 15 amino acids. Germline V lookup: CDR1 LNHDA, CDR2 SQIVND (reference sequence). CDR3 DNA: TGTGCCAGTAGTACCGTTGGCGGGCTGAGAGAGGAGCAGTTCTTC. It is translated as CASSTVGGLREEQFF.

The chain links TRBV5-4 to TRBJ2-5; D remains ambiguous. Germline V gene data show CDR1 as SGHNT and CDR2 as YYREEE (reference sequence). There are 13 residues in the CDR3. The V and J ends lost 1 base and 2 bases respectively, with 6 bases between them. DNA for the CDR3: TGTGCCAGCAGCTTGCCAGCGCAAGAGACCCAGTACTTC. Its translation is CASSLPAQETQYF.

V and J are TRBV7-2 and TRBJ2-2; D unresolved. Trimming removed 3 bases from V and 7 bases from J, with 15 bases in between. This CDR3 has 15 residues. Per germline, CDR1 SGHTA and CDR2 FQGNSA. CDR3 DNA: TGTGCCAGCAGCTTCCTTCAAGCAGGCAACGGGGAGCTGTTTTTT. The encoded protein is CASSFLQAGNGELFF.

The CDR3 sequence is CASSPDRGWGAFF. In DNA, the CDR3 is TGTGCCAGCAGCCCGGACAGGGGGTGGGGGGCTTTCTTT. This chain joins TRBV5-4 and TRBJ1-1, with TRBD1 matching over 10 bases. The CDR3 is 13 residues long. With V trimmed by 4 bases and J by 11 bases, 8 bases remained unmatched. Germline CDR1 is SGHNT and CDR2 is YYREEE (reference sequence).

This chain connects TRBV5-5 to TRBJ2-5, with 14 bases lining up with TRBD2. V was clipped by 4 bases and J by 5 bases; unmatched bases: 4. Germline CDR1 and CDR2: SGHKS and YYEKEE (reference sequence). The CDR3 is made up of 15 amino acids. The CDR3 protein is CASSPGTSGGETQYF. CDR3 nucleotides: TGTGCCAGCAGCCCCGGGACTAGCGGGGGTGAGACCCAGTACTTC.

CDR3 nucleotides: TGTGCCAGCAGCTTAAGCCAGACAGCTAGAGAGACCCAGTACTTC. Protein product: CASSLSQTARETQYF. V usage is TRBV7-8 and J usage is TRBJ2-5; D possibly corresponds to TRBD1 (5 bases). The germline V gene encodes CDR1 SGHVS and CDR2 FQNEAQ. There are 15 residues in the CDR3. The V and J ends lost 2 bases and 4 bases respectively, with 14 bases between them.

In nucleotides, the CDR3 is TGCGCCAGCAGCCAAGGGTCCAGCTACGAGCAGTACTTC. Translating it yields CASSQGSSYEQYF. The chain employs TRBV4-1 and TRBJ2-7; no definite D call. The CDR3 runs to 13 residues. Germline values: CDR1 MGHRA, CDR2 YSYEKL. With 1 base removed from V and 3 bases from J, the gap between germline ends came to 7 bases.

In its sample, this clone was seen once. The chain uses TRBV19 and TRBJ1-5, with a weak D call TRBD1 (6 bases). Germline V gene lookup returns CDR1 LNHDA and CDR2 SQIVND (reference sequence). The V gene lost 6 bases and the J gene lost 9 bases, with 21 bases spanning the gap. The CDR3 is made up of 15 amino acids. CDR3 loop: CASSPPTGYLGPQHF. The CDR3 nucleotides are TGTGCCAGTAGCCCTCCTACAGGGTACCTAGGGCCCCAGCATTTT.

The V call is TRBV5-4, the J call TRBJ2-7, with 7 positions matching TRBD1. The CDR3 runs 15 residues. V lost 4 bases to trimming and J lost 8 bases; unmatched junction nucleotides: 15. From germline, CDR1 is SGHNT and CDR2 YYREEE (reference sequence). The CDR3 sequence is CASSQTSGTEVKQYF. The DNA for the CDR3 is TGTGCCAGCAGCCAAACCTCCGGGACAGAAGTGAAGCAGTACTTC.

V usage is TRBV18 and J usage is TRBJ1-1; tentative D call: TRBD1 (5 bases). Germline V gives CDR1 KGHSH, CDR2 LQKENI. Trimming shortened V by 5 bases and J by 0 bases, and 13 bases separated the two germline ends. This CDR3 has 15 residues. The CDR3: CASSSGPMVNTEAFF. The CDR3 DNA sequence: TGTGCCAGCTCATCAGGGCCGATGGTGAACACTGAAGCTTTCTTT. The variable domain in full, completed from reference TRBV18 and TRBJ1-1, reads NAGVMQNPRHLVRRRGQEARLRCSPMKGHSHVYWYRQLPEEGLKFMVYLQKENIIDESGMPKERFSAEFPKEGPSILRIQQVVRGDSAAYFCASSSGPMVNTEAFFGQGTRLTVV.

The gene calls are TRBV11-2 and TRBJ2-1; D ambiguous. The germline V and J ends were trimmed by 1 base and 8 bases, with 6 bases remaining between them. The CDR3 has 12 amino acids. Germline lookup yields CDR1 SGHAT and CDR2 FQNNGV. CDR3 sequence (DNA): TGTGCCAGCAGCTTAGTATCCCATGAGCAGTTCTTC. Amino acids: CASSLVSHEQFF.

The chain employs TRBV11-3 and TRBJ2-7, with no clear D. With 3 bases removed from V and 6 bases from J, the gap between germline ends came to 6 bases. There are 11 residues in the CDR3. The germline V gene has CDR1 SGHNT and CDR2 YENEEA. The CDR3 loop reads CASSFGGEQYF. The CDR3, as DNA: TGTGCCAGCAGCTTCGGCGGCGAGCAGTACTTC.

The genes are TRBV3-1 (or the pseudogene TRBV3-2) and TRBJ1-5; D gene uncertain. In germline, CDR1 is LGHDT, CDR2 YNNKEL (reference sequence). V lost 3 bases and J lost 11, with 17 bases in between. This CDR3 has 14 amino acids. The CDR3 spells CASSQGFELGAQHF. In DNA, the CDR3 is TGTGCCAGCAGCCAGGGTTTCGAGCTCGGGGCCCAGCATTTT.

The rearrangement joins TRBV18 to TRBJ1-2; D is unresolved. Germline V gives CDR1 KGHSH, CDR2 LQKENI. CDR3 length: 15 residues. V lost 3 bases and J lost 4, with 15 bases in between. DNA of the CDR3: TGTGCCAGCTCACCCGGGTCCTCCCTGATCTATGGCTACACCTTC. This gives the protein CASSPGSSLIYGYTF.

The chain recombines TRBV5-4 with TRBJ1-2; possible D gene TRBD1, 5 bases. Germline V CDR1 and CDR2: SGHNT, YYREEE (reference sequence). The CDR3 is made up of 15 amino acids. Trimming removed 0 bases at V and 7 bases at J, with 16 bases between. The CDR3 DNA follows: TGTGCCAGCAGCTTGGAGGCCCGGGGGAGGGCTGGCTACACCTTC. As protein: CASSLEARGRAGYTF.

The V gene is TRBV29-1, the J gene TRBJ2-7; D not certain. The CDR3 is 11 amino acids. From germline, CDR1 is SQVTM and CDR2 ANQGSEA. The V end was cut by 2 bases, the J end by 0 bases, with 2 bases between. CDR3 loop: CSVELSYEQYF. The CDR3 coding sequence is TGCAGCGTTGAACTCTCCTACGAGCAGTACTTC.